This T cell receptor beta chain was sequenced in a study of STAT3 mutations in large granular lymphocyte leukemia. As for the study in general: Roughly half the longitudinally sequenced T-LGLL patients had canonical STAT3 mutations. Over half of T-LGLL patients had one or more immunosuppressive regimens.

The ends were cut back, 5 bases at V and 0 bases at J, with 12 bases in the middle. Per germline, CDR1 MNHEY and CDR2 SVGAGI. The CDR3 is 15 residues long. This clone was seen a few times. Its antigen is not known. Study conclusions and caveats: A small but highly pathogenic clone may have been missed. In T-cell large granular lymphocyte leukemia, about half of patients showed multiple immunodominant subclonotypes.

Repertoires were generated with immunoSEQ multiplex PCR, while TCRdb's copy carries only in-frame clones and drops some. The profile shows about 7,700 clones, about four fifths of them singletons. This receptor was taken from a woman aged 40 to 49 with T-cell large granular lymphocyte leukemia. Some clones in this sample may be carry-over from other donors' samples. Material: peripheral blood mononuclear cells. V is TRBV6-5 and J is TRBJ2-3, with D perhaps matching TRBD1 (5 bases). This chain's CDR3 is CASSPRQPSTDTQYF. Here the CDR3 DNA reads TGTGCCAGCAGTCCTCGACAGCCGAGCACAGATACGCAGTATTTT.